The 3 T cell receptor beta chains below come from one sample, sequenced in a study of a mutant IDH1 vaccine in newly diagnosed glioma. No antigen has been assigned to these receptors. Noted time point: week 23, last vaccination. In every dose of vaccine, 300 ug of mutant IDH1 20-mer peptide was given alongside topical imiquimod. The table came from immunoSEQ multiplex PCR; TCRdb's copy has only in-frame clones and leaves some out. The profile shows about 55,000 clones, about four fifths of them singletons. Sequencing used PBMCs, obtained from a glioma patient whose treatment included an IDH1 peptide vaccine. These receptors originate from a man aged 40-55 years with glioma.

The chain combines TRBV11-1 with TRBJ2-1; TRBD1 aligns across 10 bases. CDR1 SGHAT and CDR2 FQDESV come from the germline V gene (reference sequence). V shed 3 bases, J shed 8 bases, and the junction held 7 bases outside the gene matches. CDR3 length: 15 amino acids. DNA of the CDR3: TGTGCCAGCAGCTTCGTAGGACAGGGGGTGCATGAGCAGTTCTTC. It yields the protein CASSFVGQGVHEQFF.

The genes are TRBV5-1 and TRBJ1-1, with D uncertain. The CDR3 is 14 residues long. The germline V gene has CDR1 SGHRS and CDR2 YFSETQ. V was cut by 1 base and J by 0 bases, with 7 bases left in between. CDR3 nucleotides: TGCGCCAGCAGCTTGACCTTTATGAACACTGAAGCTTTCTTT. Amino acid sequence: CASSLTFMNTEAFF.

This chain joins TRBV29-1 and TRBJ1-2, with D unresolved. Trimming removed 3 bases from V and 3 bases from J, with 11 bases in between. Germline CDR1 SQVTM, CDR2 ANQGSEA. The CDR3 runs to 13 residues. CDR3 nucleotide sequence: TGCAGCGTTGAGGTGGGTAACCACTATGGCTACACCTTC. It specifies CSVEVGNHYGYTF.